This entry is about one T cell receptor beta chain. Assay: immunoSEQ multiplex PCR; the TCRdb copy retains only in-frame clones and omits some. The repertoire consists of 350,000 to 500,000 clones, with approximately 91% occurring once and the leading ten covering 1.4% to 1.5%. This sample is drawn from a study of blood T cell repertoires in COVID-19. Study-wide context: Sites in the United States, Italy and Spain provided acute and convalescent COVID-19 samples.

This clonotype originated in a woman aged 18-35 years who had been exposed to COVID-19. Specimen: PBMCs or T cells enriched from blood (not recorded which).

CDR3 nucleotide sequence: TGTGCCAGCATGAAGAGGACAGGGGGCTCCTATCAGCCCCAGCATTTT. This encodes CASMKRTGGSYQPQHF. The V call is TRBV28, the J call TRBJ1-5; 11 nucleotides align to TRBD1. This CDR3 region has 16 residues. Trimming took 7 bases from V and 5 from J; bases not matched to a gene: 10. The V gene's germline CDR1 is MDHEN and CDR2 SYDVKM.